The subject of this entry is one T cell receptor (beta chain). In the source study's methods: Estimated nucleated cell counts came from reference gene primer amplification. The repertoire was sequenced with immunoSEQ multiplex PCR; TCRdb's copy has only in-frame clones and lacks some. Clone size and the V and J calls come from that table; the DNA yielded D and trimming. The sample has some 75,000 clones, 85% to 90% seen once. CDR3 size: 14 residues. Trimming took 5 bases from V and 5 from J; bases not matched to a gene: 8. This specimen belongs to a study of blood T cell repertoires in COVID-19. Turning to the study itself: Whether acute or convalescent, the COVID-19 samples came from the United States, Italy and Spain. T cells, B-cell-depleted T cells, or PBMCs supplied cDNA or gDNA.

The rearrangement joins TRBV23-1 to TRBJ1-1, with TRBD1 matching 7 bases. TRBV23-1 is labeled an ORF, and its function is uncertain. Source material: peripheral blood. The receptor's source is a man in his 60s with acute or convalescent COVID-19. The CDR3 loop is CASSKTRGPTEAFF. The CDR3, as DNA: TGCGCCAGCAGTAAGACAAGGGGGCCTACTGAAGCTTTCTTT.